This TCR beta chain appears in the sequencing data of a study of blood T cell repertoires in COVID-19. Study-level background: The United States, Italy and Spain supplied acute and convalescent COVID-19 samples. PBMCs, B-cell-depleted T cells, or T cells provided the cDNA or gDNA that made up the material.

Authors' data handling: Nucleated cell number was recorded as an estimate derived from reference gene primer amplification. Measured with immunoSEQ multiplex PCR; TCRdb has only the in-frame clones, and not every one. V and J calls and clone size follow that table, whereas D and trimming were derived from the DNA. The top ten clones hold about 8% of a sample with about 180,000 clones, roughly 80% of them seen once. V was pared by 6 bases and J by 4 bases, with 6 bases of the junction left unmatched. This CDR3 comprises 16 residues. Germline CDR1 SGHNT, CDR2 YENEEA. The receptor was derived from a woman aged 70-85 years with acute or convalescent COVID-19. The chain combines TRBV11-3 with TRBJ2-3; 14 nucleotides agree with TRBD2. The material sequenced was peripheral blood. CDR3 nucleotides: TGTGCCAGCAGTCGGGAGACTAGCGGGGGGGCAGATACGCAGTATTTT. This sequence encodes CASSRETSGGADTQYF.